A single T cell receptor beta chain is shown here with its context. This specimen belongs to a study of blood T cell repertoires in COVID-19. For the study at large: The United States, Italy and Spain provided the acute and convalescent COVID-19 samples. PBMCs, B-cell-depleted T cells, or T cells were the source of the cDNA or gDNA that made up the material.

Authors' processing steps: For nucleated cells, counts were estimated from reference gene primer amplification. The repertoire was sequenced with immunoSEQ multiplex PCR; TCRdb's copy has only in-frame clones and lacks some. That table is the source of V, J and clone size, and D and trimming were worked out from the DNA. The data show about 360,000 clones, around nine tenths seen once. Trimming shortened V by 8 bases and J by 6 bases, and 9 bases separated the two germline ends. In germline, CDR1 is SNHLY, CDR2 FYNNEI. The CDR3 has 11 amino acids. The sequencing input was peripheral blood. The chain joins TRBV2 to TRBJ2-3; the D gene is possibly TRBD2 (6 bases). This sequence originates from a human donor in a cohort sampled during active COVID-19. The CDR3 sequence: CASVRGDTQYF. The DNA of the CDR3 is TGTGCCAGCGTCCGGGGGGATACGCAGTATTTT.